This note documents a single T cell receptor (beta chain) sequence. Its antigen is not identified. The data originate from a study of vaccination and CD4 T cells after COVID-19. Study-wide context: Two of the convalescents were Hispanic, and the group consisted of six males and four females. Convalescent patients gave post-COVID blood a median about 100 days post-diagnosis, range 35 to 161.

Time point: late sampling 161 to 241 days after vaccination in a few convalescent patients. Stated treatment: roughly 10-day PBMC culture with coronavirus spike peptide pools or control peptides (ViraFEST assay). ViraFEST expanded antigen-specific T cells with peptide pools, then sequenced TCRs. The authors swapped half the medium for fresh IL-2 medium on days 3 and 7. Losses at the gene ends were 3 bases for V and 3 bases for J; bases not matched to a gene: 6. Germline values: CDR1 DFQATT, CDR2 SNEGSKA (reference sequence). The CDR3 loop spans 17 amino acids. The Oncomine TCR Beta short-read assay sequenced DNA from cultured CD4+ T cells. Each CDR3 protein gets one entry after TCRdb re-called the PCR reads with MiXCR. The table includes about 24,000 distinct CDR3 sequences, less than 40% detected once.

The receptor was isolated from a human donor who had recovered from COVID-19. Sequenced material: CD4+ T cells from blood, cultured in vitro, taken about 7 months after SARS-CoV-2 vaccination. J is TRBJ2-3 and V is TRBV20-1; TRBD2 aligns across 16 bases. For the CDR3, the DNA is TGCAGTGCTAGGGGACTAGCGGGAGGGCCAAGGACAGATACGCAGTATTTT. Protein sequence: CSARGLAGGPRTDTQYF.